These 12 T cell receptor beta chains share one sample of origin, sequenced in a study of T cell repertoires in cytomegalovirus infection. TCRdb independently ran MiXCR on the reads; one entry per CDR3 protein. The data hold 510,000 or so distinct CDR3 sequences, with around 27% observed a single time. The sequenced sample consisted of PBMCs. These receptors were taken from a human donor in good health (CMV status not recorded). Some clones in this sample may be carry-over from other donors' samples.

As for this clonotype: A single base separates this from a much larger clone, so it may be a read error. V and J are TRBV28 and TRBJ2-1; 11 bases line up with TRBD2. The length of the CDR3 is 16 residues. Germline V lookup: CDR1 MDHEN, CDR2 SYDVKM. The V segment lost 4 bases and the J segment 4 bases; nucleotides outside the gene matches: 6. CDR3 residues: CASSSGIAGGYNEQFF. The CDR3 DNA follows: TGTGCCAGCAGTTCGGGCATAGCGGGAGGGTACAATGAGCAGTTCTTC. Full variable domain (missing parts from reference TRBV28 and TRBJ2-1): DVKVTQSSRYLVKRTGEKVFLECVQDMDHENMFWYRQDPGLGLRLIYFSYDVKMKEKGDIPEGYSVSREKKERFSLILESASTNQTSMYLCASSSGIAGGYNEQFFGPGTRLTVL.

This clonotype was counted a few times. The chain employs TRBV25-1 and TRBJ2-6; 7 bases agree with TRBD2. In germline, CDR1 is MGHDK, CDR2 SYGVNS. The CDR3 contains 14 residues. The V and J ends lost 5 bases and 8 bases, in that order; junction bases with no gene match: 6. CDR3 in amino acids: CASSRAGESNVLTF. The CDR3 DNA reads TGTGCCAGCAGTCGGGCGGGGGAGTCCAACGTCCTGACTTTC.

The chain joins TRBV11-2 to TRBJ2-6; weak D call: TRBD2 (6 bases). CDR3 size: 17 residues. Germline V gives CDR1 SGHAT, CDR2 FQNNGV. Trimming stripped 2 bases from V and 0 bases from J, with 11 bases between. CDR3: CASSLPRGGSGANVLTF. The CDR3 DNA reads TGTGCCAGCAGCTTACCGCGGGGAGGCTCTGGGGCCAACGTCCTGACTTTC.

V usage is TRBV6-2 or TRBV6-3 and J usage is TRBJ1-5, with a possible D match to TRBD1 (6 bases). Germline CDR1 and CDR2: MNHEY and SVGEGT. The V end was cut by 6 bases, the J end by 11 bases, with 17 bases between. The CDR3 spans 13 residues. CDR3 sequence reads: CASSQPQGTSQHF. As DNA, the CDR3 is TGTGCCAGCAGCCAGCCACAGGGTACCTCCCAGCATTTT.

The CDR3 DNA is TGTGCCAGTAGGGACAGGGGAGACAAAAACATTCAGTACTTC. Protein: CASRDRGDKNIQYF. V gene TRBV19 combines with J gene TRBJ2-4; 9 bases fit TRBD1. The CDR3 loop spans 14 amino acids. Trimming cost V 6 bases and J 3 bases; bases outside gene matches: 3. Germline V CDR1 and CDR2: LNHDA, SQIVND (reference sequence).

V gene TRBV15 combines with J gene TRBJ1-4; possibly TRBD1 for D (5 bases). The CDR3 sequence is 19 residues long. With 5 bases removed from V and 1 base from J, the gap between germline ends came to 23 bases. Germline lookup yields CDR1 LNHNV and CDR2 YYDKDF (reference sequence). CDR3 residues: CATSPTPGRVEVTNEKLFF. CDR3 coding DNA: TGTGCCACCAGCCCTACCCCAGGGCGGGTAGAAGTAACTAATGAAAAACTGTTTTTT.

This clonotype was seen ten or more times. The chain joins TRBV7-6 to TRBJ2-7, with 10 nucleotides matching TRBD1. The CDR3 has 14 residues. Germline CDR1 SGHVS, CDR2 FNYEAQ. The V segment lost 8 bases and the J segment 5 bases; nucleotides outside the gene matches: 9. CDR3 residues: CASAPGGTGDEQYV. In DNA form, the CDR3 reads TGTGCCAGCGCTCCGGGAGGGACAGGGGACGAGCAGTACGTC.

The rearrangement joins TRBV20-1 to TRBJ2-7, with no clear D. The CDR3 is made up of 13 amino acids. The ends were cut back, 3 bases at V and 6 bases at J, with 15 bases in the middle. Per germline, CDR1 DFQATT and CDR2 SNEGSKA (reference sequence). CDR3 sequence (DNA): TGCAGTGCTAGTCGCTTGGCCGTGGGCGAGCAGTACTTC. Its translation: CSASRLAVGEQYF.

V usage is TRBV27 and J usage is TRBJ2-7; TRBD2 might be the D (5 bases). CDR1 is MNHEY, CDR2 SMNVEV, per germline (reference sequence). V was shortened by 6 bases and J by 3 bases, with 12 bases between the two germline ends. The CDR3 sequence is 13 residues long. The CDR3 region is CASRLASHYEQYF. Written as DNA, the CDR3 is TGTGCCAGCAGATTAGCGAGCCACTACGAGCAGTACTTC.

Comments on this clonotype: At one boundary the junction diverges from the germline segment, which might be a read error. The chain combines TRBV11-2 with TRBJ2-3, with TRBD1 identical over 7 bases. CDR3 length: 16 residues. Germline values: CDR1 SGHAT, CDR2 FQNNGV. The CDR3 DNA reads TGTGTCAGCAGCCGTTGGTCGACAGGGTTTCTGGATACGCAGTATTTT. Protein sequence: CVSSRWSTGFLDTQYF.

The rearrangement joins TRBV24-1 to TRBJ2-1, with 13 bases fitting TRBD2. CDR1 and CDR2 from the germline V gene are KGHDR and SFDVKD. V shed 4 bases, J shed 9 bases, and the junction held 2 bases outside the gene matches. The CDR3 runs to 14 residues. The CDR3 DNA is TGTGCCACCAGTGAAACTAGCGGGAGGGCTGAGCAGTTCTTC. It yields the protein CATSETSGRAEQFF.

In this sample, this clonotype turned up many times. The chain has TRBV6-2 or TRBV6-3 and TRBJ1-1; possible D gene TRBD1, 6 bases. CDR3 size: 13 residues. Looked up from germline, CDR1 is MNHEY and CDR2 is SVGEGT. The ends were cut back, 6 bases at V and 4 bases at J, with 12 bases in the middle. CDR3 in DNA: TGTGCCAGCAGGACAGGCCGAGGCACTGAAGCTTTCTTT. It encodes CASRTGRGTEAFF.